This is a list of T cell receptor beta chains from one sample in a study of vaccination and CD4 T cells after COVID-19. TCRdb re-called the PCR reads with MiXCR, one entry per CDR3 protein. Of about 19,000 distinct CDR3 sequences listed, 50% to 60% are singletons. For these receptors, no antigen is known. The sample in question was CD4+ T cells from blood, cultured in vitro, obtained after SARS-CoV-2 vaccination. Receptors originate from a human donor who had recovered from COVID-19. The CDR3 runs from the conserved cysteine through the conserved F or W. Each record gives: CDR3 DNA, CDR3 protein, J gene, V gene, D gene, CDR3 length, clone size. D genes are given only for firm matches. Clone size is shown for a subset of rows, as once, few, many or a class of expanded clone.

CDR3nt: TGTGCCAGCAGCTTGGAACGTGGACAGCAAGAGACCCAGTACTTC
CDR3aa: CASSLERGQQETQYF
j_gene: TRBJ2-5
v_gene: TRBV5-4
d_gene: -
len: 15
abundance: -

CDR3nt: TGTGCCAGCAGCACCAGCCCCATAGACACTGAAGCTTTCTTT
CDR3aa: CASSTSPIDTEAFF
j_gene: TRBJ1-1
v_gene: TRBV12-3/TRBV12-4
d_gene: -
len: 14
abundance: -

CDR3nt: TGTGCCAGCAGTTACTCGTCGGCTAGAAGTTCTTACGAGCAGTACTTC
CDR3aa: CASSYSSARSSYEQYF
j_gene: TRBJ2-7
v_gene: TRBV6-5
d_gene: -
len: 16
abundance: -

CDR3nt: TGTGCCAGCAGCAATGCGGGACAGGGCTACCAAGAGACCCAGTACTTC
CDR3aa: CASSNAGQGYQETQYF
j_gene: TRBJ2-5
v_gene: TRBV12-3/TRBV12-4
d_gene: TRBD1
len: 16
abundance: -

CDR3nt: TGCAGTGCTATTGTCCAGCCCAAACGGCAAGAGACCCAGTACTTC
CDR3aa: CSAIVQPKRQETQYF
j_gene: TRBJ2-5
v_gene: TRBV20-1
d_gene: -
len: 15
abundance: few

CDR3nt: TGTGCCAGCAGCACCTGGACAGGAGGTACTGAAGCTTTCTTT
CDR3aa: CASSTWTGGTEAFF
j_gene: TRBJ1-1
v_gene: TRBV28
d_gene: TRBD1
len: 14
abundance: -

CDR3nt: TGTGCCAGCAGCTTAGCTGCAGGGGGTAGCCAGCCCCAGCATTTT
CDR3aa: CASSLAAGGSQPQHF
j_gene: TRBJ1-5
v_gene: TRBV7-2
d_gene: TRBD1
len: 15
abundance: -

CDR3nt: TGTGCCACCGGAACCAGCGGGGGCGACTACGAGCAGTACTTC
CDR3aa: CATGTSGGDYEQYF
j_gene: TRBJ2-7
v_gene: TRBV27
d_gene: TRBD2
len: 14
abundance: -

CDR3nt: TGTGCCAGCAGCTTCGGAAGGACTAGCGGCGGCGGGGAGACCCAGTACTTC
CDR3aa: CASSFGRTSGGGETQYF
j_gene: TRBJ2-5
v_gene: TRBV7-9
d_gene: TRBD2
len: 17
abundance: few

CDR3nt: TGTGCCAGCAGTCGAGACAGGGGGAACACTGAAGCTTTCTTT
CDR3aa: CASSRDRGNTEAFF
j_gene: TRBJ1-1
v_gene: TRBV27
d_gene: TRBD1
len: 14
abundance: few

CDR3nt: TGTGCCAGCAGCTTAAATCCTAGCGGGAGCACAGATACGCAGTATTTT
CDR3aa: CASSLNPSGSTDTQYF
j_gene: TRBJ2-3
v_gene: TRBV7-3
d_gene: TRBD2
len: 16
abundance: -

CDR3nt: TGTGCCAGCAGTTTAGGGTGGGAGGGGAACACTGAAGCTTTCTTT
CDR3aa: CASSLGWEGNTEAFF
j_gene: TRBJ1-1
v_gene: TRBV12-3/TRBV12-4
d_gene: -
len: 15
abundance: -

CDR3nt: TGTGCCAGCTTCGGACAGGGGTTCTCTAATTCACCCCTCCACTTT
CDR3aa: CASFGQGFSNSPLHF
j_gene: TRBJ1-6
v_gene: TRBV2
d_gene: TRBD1
len: 15
abundance: few

CDR3nt: TGTGCCAGCAGCTTATCGGCGGGTACGCAGTATTTT
CDR3aa: CASSLSAGTQYF
j_gene: TRBJ2-3
v_gene: TRBV11-3
d_gene: -
len: 12
abundance: -

CDR3nt: TGTGCCAGCAGCTTAGATGGGACAGCTGACACTGAAGCTTTCTTT
CDR3aa: CASSLDGTADTEAFF
j_gene: TRBJ1-1
v_gene: TRBV7-9
d_gene: TRBD1
len: 15
abundance: few

CDR3nt: TGTGCCAGCAGCTTACGGGCAGATAATTCACCCCTCCACTTT
CDR3aa: CASSLRADNSPLHF
j_gene: TRBJ1-6
v_gene: TRBV7-3
d_gene: -
len: 14
abundance: -

CDR3nt: TGTGCCAGCAGCCCATCGGGACAATCGGGGGGCTACACCTTC
CDR3aa: CASSPSGQSGGYTF
j_gene: TRBJ1-2
v_gene: TRBV7-3
d_gene: -
len: 14
abundance: -

CDR3nt: TGTGCCAGCAGTCCACAGGAGGGGCGCAGTTCACCCCTCCACTTT
CDR3aa: CASSPQEGRSSPLHF
j_gene: TRBJ1-6
v_gene: TRBV28
d_gene: -
len: 15
abundance: few

CDR3nt: TGTGCCAGCAGCTTATGGGAGAACACTGAAGCTTTCTTT
CDR3aa: CASSLWENTEAFF
j_gene: TRBJ1-1
v_gene: TRBV7-2
d_gene: -
len: 13
abundance: -

CDR3nt: TGTGCCAGCGCTCCCCTCCCCAGGGACCGCTACGAGCAGTACTTC
CDR3aa: CASAPLPRDRYEQYF
j_gene: TRBJ2-7
v_gene: TRBV6-2/TRBV6-3
d_gene: -
len: 15
abundance: -

CDR3nt: TGTGCCAGCAGCTTAGTGTCGGGGCCCGGGGAGCTGTTTTTT
CDR3aa: CASSLVSGPGELFF
j_gene: TRBJ2-2
v_gene: TRBV11-2
d_gene: -
len: 14
abundance: few

CDR3nt: TGTGCCATCAGTGAGAACATCCCAGACACAGATACGCAGTATTTT
CDR3aa: CAISENIPDTDTQYF
j_gene: TRBJ2-3
v_gene: TRBV10-3
d_gene: -
len: 15
abundance: -

CDR3nt: TGTGCCATCAGTGAGTCGAGGGGGATAGTGGGAGAAAAACTGTTTTTT
CDR3aa: CAISESRGIVGEKLFF
j_gene: TRBJ1-4
v_gene: TRBV10-3
d_gene: -
len: 16
abundance: once

CDR3nt: TGCGCCAGCAGCTTCTCCGGGACGGATGGCTACACCTTC
CDR3aa: CASSFSGTDGYTF
j_gene: TRBJ1-2
v_gene: TRBV5-1
d_gene: -
len: 13
abundance: -

CDR3nt: TGTGCCAGCAGCCCGGGGGGACTAGCGGGGTCCCAAGAGACCCAGTACTTC
CDR3aa: CASSPGGLAGSQETQYF
j_gene: TRBJ2-5
v_gene: TRBV7-9
d_gene: TRBD2
len: 17
abundance: -

CDR3nt: TGTGCCAGCAGCTTAGGGGTTCATCGAACAGGGGGTAACTATGGCTACACCTTC
CDR3aa: CASSLGVHRTGGNYGYTF
j_gene: TRBJ1-2
v_gene: TRBV11-2
d_gene: TRBD1
len: 18
abundance: -

CDR3nt: TGCAGTGCTTCCGCGGGACGGCCCTATGGCTACACCTTC
CDR3aa: CSASAGRPYGYTF
j_gene: TRBJ1-2
v_gene: TRBV20-1
d_gene: -
len: 13
abundance: few

CDR3nt: TGCAGTGCTAGACCCAATCGACAGAACTATGGCTACACCTTC
CDR3aa: CSARPNRQNYGYTF
j_gene: TRBJ1-2
v_gene: TRBV20-1
d_gene: -
len: 14
abundance: -

CDR3nt: TGTGCCACCAGCAGAGGGTTATATGAGCAGTTCTTC
CDR3aa: CATSRGLYEQFF
j_gene: TRBJ2-1
v_gene: TRBV15
d_gene: -
len: 12
abundance: few

CDR3nt: TGTGCCAGCAGGAGGGGCGGGAGGGGTTACGAGCAGTACTTC
CDR3aa: CASRRGGRGYEQYF
j_gene: TRBJ2-7
v_gene: TRBV6-1
d_gene: TRBD2
len: 14
abundance: -

CDR3nt: TGTGCCAGCAGCTTAGATCTAGCGGGTAGAAGTAGCACAGATACGCAGTATTTT
CDR3aa: CASSLDLAGRSSTDTQYF
j_gene: TRBJ2-3
v_gene: TRBV7-9
d_gene: TRBD2
len: 18
abundance: few

CDR3nt: TGTGCCAGCAGTCCCCTGACAGGGGACACTGAAGCTTTCTTT
CDR3aa: CASSPLTGDTEAFF
j_gene: TRBJ1-1
v_gene: TRBV2
d_gene: TRBD1
len: 14
abundance: -

CDR3nt: TGTGCCAGCAGCCCCCAAGGGCGGGACCTTGTTGGAGATACGCAGTATTTT
CDR3aa: CASSPQGRDLVGDTQYF
j_gene: TRBJ2-3
v_gene: TRBV5-4
d_gene: -
len: 17
abundance: -

CDR3nt: TGTGCCAGCAGCCCAACGGACAGAGACTCCTATGGCTACACCTTC
CDR3aa: CASSPTDRDSYGYTF
j_gene: TRBJ1-2
v_gene: TRBV28
d_gene: -
len: 15
abundance: -

CDR3nt: TGTGCCAGCAGCTTAAGAACGGGGCTCGGAGATCAGCCCCAGCATTTT
CDR3aa: CASSLRTGLGDQPQHF
j_gene: TRBJ1-5
v_gene: TRBV7-8
d_gene: -
len: 16
abundance: few

CDR3nt: TGCAGTGCTGGGCGGGGTCGGGGGTCACCCCTCCACTTT
CDR3aa: CSAGRGRGSPLHF
j_gene: TRBJ1-6
v_gene: TRBV20-1
d_gene: -
len: 13
abundance: -

CDR3nt: TGTGCCAGCAGCTTCCCGGGGAACACTGAAGCTTTCTTT
CDR3aa: CASSFPGNTEAFF
j_gene: TRBJ1-1
v_gene: TRBV5-4
d_gene: -
len: 13
abundance: once

CDR3nt: TGTGCCACCAGTGAGGGGACTGACAGGCAGCCCCAGCATTTT
CDR3aa: CATSEGTDRQPQHF
j_gene: TRBJ1-5
v_gene: TRBV24-1
d_gene: -
len: 14
abundance: -

CDR3nt: TGTGCCAGCAGTCCAAAGGACAGGGGGAGACAGCCCCAGCATTTT
CDR3aa: CASSPKDRGRQPQHF
j_gene: TRBJ1-5
v_gene: TRBV6-1
d_gene: TRBD1
len: 15
abundance: few

CDR3nt: TGTGCCAGCAGCTTAGGTCCGGGGAGGACTGAAGCTTTCTTT
CDR3aa: CASSLGPGRTEAFF
j_gene: TRBJ1-1
v_gene: TRBV7-3
d_gene: -
len: 14
abundance: few

CDR3nt: TGTGCCAGCAGTCCCCAGTTAGGTGAGCAGTTCTTC
CDR3aa: CASSPQLGEQFF
j_gene: TRBJ2-1
v_gene: TRBV28
d_gene: -
len: 12
abundance: -

CDR3nt: TGTGCCAGCAGCAACAGGGGTAGCTCCTATAATTCACCCCTCCACTTT
CDR3aa: CASSNRGSSYNSPLHF
j_gene: TRBJ1-6
v_gene: TRBV28
d_gene: TRBD1
len: 16
abundance: -

CDR3nt: TGCGCCAGCAGCGAACAACAGGGGGGGAACACCTTC
CDR3aa: CASSEQQGGNTF
j_gene: TRBJ1-2
v_gene: TRBV5-1
d_gene: TRBD1
len: 12
abundance: few

CDR3nt: TGCAGTGCTAGAGATATGAGGGCCGGGGCCAACGTCCTGACTTTC
CDR3aa: CSARDMRAGANVLTF
j_gene: TRBJ2-6
v_gene: TRBV20-1
d_gene: -
len: 15
abundance: -

CDR3nt: TGTGCCATCAGTGAGCCAACGGAGGGCGGGGACGAGCAGTACTTC
CDR3aa: CAISEPTEGGDEQYF
j_gene: TRBJ2-7
v_gene: TRBV10-3
d_gene: -
len: 15
abundance: -

CDR3nt: TGTGCCAGCAGCTCAAGAGGTGGCTACACCTTC
CDR3aa: CASSSRGGYTF
j_gene: TRBJ1-2
v_gene: TRBV6-2/TRBV6-3
d_gene: -
len: 11
abundance: few

CDR3nt: TGTGCCAGCAGCCCCGGACTAGCGGCGTCCCAGTACTTC
CDR3aa: CASSPGLAASQYF
j_gene: TRBJ2-5
v_gene: TRBV6-2/TRBV6-3
d_gene: TRBD2
len: 13
abundance: few

CDR3nt: TGCGCCAGCAGTCCCGCAGGGGGGAACACTGAAGCTTTCTTT
CDR3aa: CASSPAGGNTEAFF
j_gene: TRBJ1-1
v_gene: TRBV10-2
d_gene: TRBD1
len: 14
abundance: -

CDR3nt: TGTGCCAGTAGTCCGGACAGGGAGAGTTATCAGCCCCAGCATTTT
CDR3aa: CASSPDRESYQPQHF
j_gene: TRBJ1-5
v_gene: TRBV19
d_gene: TRBD1
len: 15
abundance: few

CDR3nt: TGTGCCAGCAGTCCTCGACAGGCTTGGTCACCCCTCCACTTT
CDR3aa: CASSPRQAWSPLHF
j_gene: TRBJ1-6
v_gene: TRBV6-1
d_gene: -
len: 14
abundance: few

CDR3nt: TGTGCCAGCAGCGGACCGATTCTTTACGAGCAGTACTTC
CDR3aa: CASSGPILYEQYF
j_gene: TRBJ2-7
v_gene: TRBV6-1
d_gene: -
len: 13
abundance: -

CDR3nt: TGTGCCAGCAGCATAGCCTCCGGAAACACCATATATTTT
CDR3aa: CASSIASGNTIYF
j_gene: TRBJ1-3
v_gene: TRBV6-2/TRBV6-3
d_gene: -
len: 13
abundance: -

CDR3nt: TGTGCCAGCAGCTGGCAGGGGCGAGGCACTGAAGCTTTCTTT
CDR3aa: CASSWQGRGTEAFF
j_gene: TRBJ1-1
v_gene: TRBV7-2
d_gene: -
len: 14
abundance: few

CDR3nt: TGTGCCAGCAGTCCCCAGAAGCCTAGTCAATCGGGTGCTACGCAGTATTTT
CDR3aa: CASSPQKPSQSGATQYF
j_gene: TRBJ2-3
v_gene: TRBV27
d_gene: -
len: 17
abundance: -